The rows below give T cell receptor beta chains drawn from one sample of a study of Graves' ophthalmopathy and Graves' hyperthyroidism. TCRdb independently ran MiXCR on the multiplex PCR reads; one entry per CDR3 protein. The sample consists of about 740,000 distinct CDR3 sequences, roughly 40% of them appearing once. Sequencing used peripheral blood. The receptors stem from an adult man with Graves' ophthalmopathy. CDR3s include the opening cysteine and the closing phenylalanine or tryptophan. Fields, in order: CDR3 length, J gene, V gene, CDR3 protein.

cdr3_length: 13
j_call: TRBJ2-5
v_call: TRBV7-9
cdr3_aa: CASSKHLAETQYF

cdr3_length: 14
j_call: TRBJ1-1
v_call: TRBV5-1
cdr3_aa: CASSPDPTNTEAFF

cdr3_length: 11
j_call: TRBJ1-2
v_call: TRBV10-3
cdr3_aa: CAIRALWGYTF

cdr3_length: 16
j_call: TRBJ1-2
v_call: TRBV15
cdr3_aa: CATSRHEDRGQGGYTF

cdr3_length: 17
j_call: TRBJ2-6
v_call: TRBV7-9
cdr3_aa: CASSAPGQPSGANVLTF

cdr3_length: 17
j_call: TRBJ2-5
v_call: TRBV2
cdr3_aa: CASSLGNQGAQAETQYF

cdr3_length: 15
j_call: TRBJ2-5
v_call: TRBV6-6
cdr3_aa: CASSPMGPGRETQYF

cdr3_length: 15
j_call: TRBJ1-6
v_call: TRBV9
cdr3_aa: CASGYRDFYNSPLHF

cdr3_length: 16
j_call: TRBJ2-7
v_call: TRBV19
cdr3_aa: CASSIAGTGSTYEQYF

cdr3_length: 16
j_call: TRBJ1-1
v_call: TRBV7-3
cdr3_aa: CASSPSGGGVSTEAFF

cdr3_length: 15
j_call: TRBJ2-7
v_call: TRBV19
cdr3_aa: CASSPWGIEGYEQYF

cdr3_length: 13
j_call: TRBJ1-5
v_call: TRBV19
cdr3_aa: CASSEIGNQPQHF

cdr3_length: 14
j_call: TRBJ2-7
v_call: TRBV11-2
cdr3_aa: CASSLDEGLYEQYF

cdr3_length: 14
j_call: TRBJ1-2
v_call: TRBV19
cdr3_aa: CASSTTPGFLGYTF